These 14 T cell receptor beta chains share one sample of origin, sequenced in a study of control samples from healthy donors and cancer patients. Method: immunoSEQ multiplex PCR; TCRdb's copy keeps in-frame clones and lacks some. The profile shows 150,000 to 200,000 clones, approximately 90% of them singletons. Sequencing input: blood. Receptors originate from a man aged 30 to 45 in good health.

The chain employs TRBV19 and TRBJ2-1, with 7 bases lining up with TRBD1. The CDR3 totals 13 residues. Germline V CDR1 and CDR2: LNHDA, SQIVND (reference sequence). The V and J ends lost 5 bases and 7 bases, in that order; junction bases with no gene match: 5. The CDR3 region is CASSSLQGNEQFF. CDR3 sequence (DNA): TGTGCCAGTAGTTCGTTACAGGGGAATGAGCAGTTCTTC.

The J gene is TRBJ2-1, the V gene TRBV11-2; TRBD2 agrees at 9 bases. Unmatched junction bases numbered 0, after V lost 0 bases and J lost 0 bases. The CDR3 is made up of 16 amino acids. Germline values: CDR1 SGHAT, CDR2 FQNNGV. The CDR3 sequence is CASSLERGGSYNEQFF. In DNA, the CDR3 is TGTGCCAGCAGCTTAGAGCGGGGGGGCTCCTACAATGAGCAGTTCTTC.

In DNA, the CDR3 is TGTGCCAGCAGCCCCGGACAGGGGGCCTATGGCTACACCTTC. It yields the protein CASSPGQGAYGYTF. The chain joins TRBV5-8 to TRBJ1-2; 11 bases line up with TRBD1. CDR3 size: 14 residues. Germline CDR1 reads SGHTS; CDR2 reads YDEGEE. With V trimmed by 4 bases and J by 4 bases, 3 bases remained unmatched.

This chain connects TRBV6-2 or TRBV6-3 to TRBJ1-5, with unresolved D. Trimming cost V 2 bases and J 2 bases, with 10 bases left between them. The CDR3 extends over 15 amino acids. Germline V lookup: CDR1 MNHEY, CDR2 SVGEGT. CDR3 loop: CASSYRTEGNQPQHF. The CDR3 DNA is TGTGCCAGCAGTTACAGGACGGAGGGCAATCAGCCCCAGCATTTT.

The chain links TRBV7-9 to TRBJ1-5, with a possible D match to TRBD1 (6 bases). Germline V gene data show CDR1 as SEHNR and CDR2 as FQNEAQ (reference sequence). The CDR3 loop spans 16 amino acids. The V gene lost 6 bases and the J gene lost 2 bases, with 17 bases spanning the gap. CDR3 sequence reads: CASSPPGAGGNQPQHF. In DNA form, the CDR3 reads TGTGCCAGCAGTCCCCCGGGGGCGGGCGGCAATCAGCCCCAGCATTTT.

The CDR3 loop is CASSLDRSYEQYF. The CDR3 DNA reads TGTGCCAGCAGTCTCGACAGGTCCTACGAGCAGTACTTC. The chain couples TRBV27 to TRBJ2-7, with a weak D call TRBD1 (6 bases). Germline CDR1 and CDR2: MNHEY and SMNVEV (reference sequence). Trimming removed 5 bases at V and 1 base at J, with 9 bases between. CDR3 size: 13 residues.

The chain has TRBV13 and TRBJ1-2; D gene unclear. CDR1 and CDR2 from the germline V gene are PRHDT and FYEKMQ (reference sequence). This CDR3 has 20 residues. Trimming removed 0 bases at V and 7 bases at J, with 30 bases between. The CDR3: CASSLGTLITRPTRELGYTF. The CDR3 bases are TGTGCCAGCAGCTTAGGCACGCTAATCACTCGACCTACAAGAGAACTTGGCTACACCTTC.

The chain is built from TRBV6-1 and TRBJ2-7, with D unresolved. The CDR3 totals 14 residues. From germline, CDR1 is MNHNS and CDR2 SASEGT. V was shortened by 2 bases and J by 2 bases, with 10 bases between the two germline ends. CDR3 protein: CASSEYEPPYEQYF. In DNA form, the CDR3 reads TGTGCCAGCAGTGAATATGAACCGCCCTACGAGCAGTACTTC.

This chain links TRBV4-3 with TRBJ1-5, with D uncertain. Germline values: CDR1 LGHNA, CDR2 YSLEER. Trimming pared 3 bases from V and 6 bases from J, leaving 15 bases between. This CDR3 has 15 amino acids. The CDR3 nucleotides read TGCGCCAGCAGCCATAGTAAGGAGCCGGGTCAGCCCCAGCATTTT. Protein sequence: CASSHSKEPGQPQHF.

V usage is TRBV5-4 and J usage is TRBJ1-4; perhaps TRBD1 as D (6 bases). Trimming took off 4 bases at V and 6 bases at J, with 16 bases between the two ends. This CDR3 is built from 15 residues. The germline CDR1 and CDR2 sequences are SGHNT and YYREEE (reference sequence). In nucleotides, the CDR3 is TGTGCCAGCAGCCACGAACAGGGATCTTATGAAAAACTGTTTTTT. It codes for CASSHEQGSYEKLFF. Together with reference TRBV5-4 and TRBJ1-4, the CDR3 gives the full variable domain: ETGVTQSPTHLIKTRGQQVTLRCSSQSGHNTVSWYQQALGQGPQFIFQYYREEENGRGNFPPRFSGLQFPNYSSELNVNALELDDSALYLCASSHEQGSYEKLFFGSGTQLSVL.

J is TRBJ1-5 and V is TRBV28, with TRBD1 identical over 8 bases. Losses at the gene ends were 6 bases for V and 5 bases for J; bases not matched to a gene: 6. Germline CDR1 MDHEN, CDR2 SYDVKM. The CDR3 spans 14 residues. Here the CDR3 reads CASRHYRGDQPQHF. CDR3 nucleotide sequence: TGTGCCAGCAGACACTACAGGGGGGATCAGCCCCAGCATTTT.

The chain links TRBV4-1 to TRBJ2-6; no firm D call. This CDR3 is built from 15 residues. CDR1 is MGHRA, CDR2 YSYEKL, per germline. Trimming cost V 2 bases and J 0 bases, with 5 bases left between them. CDR3 nucleotide sequence: TGCGCCAGCAGCCAACATAGCTCTGGGGCCAACGTCCTGACTTTC. Translating gives CASSQHSSGANVLTF.

The V and J genes are TRBV10-2 and TRBJ1-3; possible D gene TRBD1, 6 bases. V was shortened by 6 bases and J by 0 bases, with 15 bases between the two germline ends. CDR3 size: 16 residues. Germline V gene sequence: CDR1 WSHSY, CDR2 SAAADI. Here the CDR3 reads CASREDSLTSGNTIYF. CDR3 nucleotide sequence: TGCGCCAGCAGAGAGGACAGCTTAACCTCTGGAAACACCATATATTTT.

The chain uses TRBV6-1 and TRBJ1-2; no definite D call. The CDR3 has 14 residues. V dropped 1 base and J dropped 4 bases, with 10 bases sitting between them. CDR1 and CDR2 from the germline V gene are MNHNS and SASEGT. CDR3 DNA sequence: TGTGCCAGCAGTGAAGATATAGGGTCCTATGGCTACACCTTC. Translated: CASSEDIGSYGYTF.